This paragraph reports one T cell receptor beta chain. Its target is unknown. This specimen belongs to a study of beta chain features in type 1 diabetes. Study-wide context: In age, gender and cell yields, patients were similar to healthy donors.

J was trimmed by 2 bases and V by 4 bases; bases with no gene match: 4. The CDR3 runs to 14 residues. The V gene's germline CDR1 is SEHNR and CDR2 FQNEAQ (reference sequence). The study's findings and limits: PCR might favor shorter templates, equally in patients and controls. TCRB CDR3s from Type 1 diabetes patients were moderately but significantly shorter in all four CD4+ subsets.

What was sequenced were expressed TCRB transcripts, since all of the isolated RNA had been reverse transcribed. Method: immunoSEQ multiplex PCR; TCRdb's copy keeps in-frame clones and lacks some. There are 20,000 to 25,000 clones in the sample; around 68% occur only once, and roughly 1.2% lies in the top ten. This chain uses TRBV7-9 with TRBJ2-5; TRBD2 agrees at 7 bases. Sequencing used stem cell memory CD4+ T cells from blood. The sequence derives from a middle-aged woman with type 1 diabetes. CDR3 nucleotides: TGTGCCAGCAGCTGGGGAGGGCAGCAAGAGACCCAGTACTTC. It codes for CASSWGGQQETQYF.